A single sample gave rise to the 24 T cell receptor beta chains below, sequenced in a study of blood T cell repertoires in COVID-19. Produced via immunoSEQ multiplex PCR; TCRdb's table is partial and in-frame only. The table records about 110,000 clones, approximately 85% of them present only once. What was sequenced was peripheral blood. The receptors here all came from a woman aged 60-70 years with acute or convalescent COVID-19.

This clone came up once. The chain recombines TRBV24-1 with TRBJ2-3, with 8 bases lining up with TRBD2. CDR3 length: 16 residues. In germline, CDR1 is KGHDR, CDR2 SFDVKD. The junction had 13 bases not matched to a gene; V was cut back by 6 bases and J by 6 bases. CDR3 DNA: TGTGCCACCAGTACCCAGCGGGGGACACAACCGGATACGCAGTATTTT. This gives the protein CATSTQRGTQPDTQYF.

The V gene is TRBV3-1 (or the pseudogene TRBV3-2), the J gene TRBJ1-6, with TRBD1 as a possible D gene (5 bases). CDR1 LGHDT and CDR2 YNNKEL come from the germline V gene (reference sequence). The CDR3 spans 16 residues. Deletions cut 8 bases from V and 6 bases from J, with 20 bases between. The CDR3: CASRHETRGVNSPLHF. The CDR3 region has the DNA TGTGCCAGCCGACACGAGACCCGGGGGGTTAATTCACCCCTCCACTTT.

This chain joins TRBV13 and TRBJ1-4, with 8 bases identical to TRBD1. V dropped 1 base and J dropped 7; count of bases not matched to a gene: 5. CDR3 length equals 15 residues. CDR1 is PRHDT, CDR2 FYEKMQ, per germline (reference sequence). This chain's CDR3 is CASSLESGGAEKLFF. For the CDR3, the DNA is TGTGCCAGCAGCTTAGAGTCAGGGGGCGCTGAAAAACTGTTTTTT. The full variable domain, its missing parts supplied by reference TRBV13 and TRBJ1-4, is AAGVIQSPRHLIKEKRETATLKCYPIPRHDTVYWYQQGPGQDPQFLISFYEKMQSDKGSIPDRFSAQQFSDYHSELNMSSLELGDSALYFCASSLESGGAEKLFFGSGTQLSVL.

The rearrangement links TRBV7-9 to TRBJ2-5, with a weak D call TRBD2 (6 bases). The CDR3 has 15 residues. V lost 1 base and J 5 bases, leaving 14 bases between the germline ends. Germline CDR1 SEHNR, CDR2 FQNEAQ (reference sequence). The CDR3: CASSLVGGEGETQYF. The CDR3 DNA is TGTGCCAGCAGCTTAGTTGGCGGGGAAGGCGAGACCCAGTACTTC.

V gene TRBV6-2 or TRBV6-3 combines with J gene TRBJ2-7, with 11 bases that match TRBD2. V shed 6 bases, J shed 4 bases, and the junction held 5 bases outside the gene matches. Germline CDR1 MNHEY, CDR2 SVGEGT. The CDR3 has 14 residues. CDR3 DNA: TGTGCCAGCAGACCTAGCGGGGGGACTTACGAGCAGTACTTC. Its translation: CASRPSGGTYEQYF.

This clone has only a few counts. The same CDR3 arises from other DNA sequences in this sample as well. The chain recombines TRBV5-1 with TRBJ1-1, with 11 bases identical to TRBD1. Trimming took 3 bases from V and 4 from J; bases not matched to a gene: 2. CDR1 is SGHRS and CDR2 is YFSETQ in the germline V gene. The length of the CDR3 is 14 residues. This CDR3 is CASSSGTGGTEAFF. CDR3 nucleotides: TGCGCCAGCAGCTCAGGGACAGGGGGCACTGAAGCTTTCTTT.

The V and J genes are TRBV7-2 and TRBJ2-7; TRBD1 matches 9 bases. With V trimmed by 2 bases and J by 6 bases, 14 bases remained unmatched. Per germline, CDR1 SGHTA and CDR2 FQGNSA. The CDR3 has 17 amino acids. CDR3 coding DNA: TGTGCCAGCAGCTTAAGTTCGGGGACAGGGATGGGCCTCGAGCAGTACTTC. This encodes CASSLSSGTGMGLEQYF. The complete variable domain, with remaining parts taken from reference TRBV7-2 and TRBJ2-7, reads GAGVSQSPSNKVTEKGKDVELRCDPISGHTALYWYRQSLGQGLEFLIYFQGNSAPDKSGLPSDRFSAERTGGSVSTLTIQRTQQEDSAVYLCASSLSSGTGMGLEQYFGPGTRLTVT.

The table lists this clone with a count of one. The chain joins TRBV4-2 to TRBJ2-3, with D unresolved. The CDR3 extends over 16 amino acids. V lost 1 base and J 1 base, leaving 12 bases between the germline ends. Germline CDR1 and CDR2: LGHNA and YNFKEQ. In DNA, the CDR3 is TGTGCCAGCAGCCAAGGACCTCTTACAGGCACAGATACGCAGTATTTT. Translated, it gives CASSQGPLTGTDTQYF.

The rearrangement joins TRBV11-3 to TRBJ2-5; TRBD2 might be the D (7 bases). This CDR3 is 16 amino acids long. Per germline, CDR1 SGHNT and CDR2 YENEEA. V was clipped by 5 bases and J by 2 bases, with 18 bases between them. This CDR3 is CASSPSAGAEQETQYF. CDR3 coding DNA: TGTGCCAGCAGCCCCTCGGCGGGGGCAGAACAAGAGACCCAGTACTTC.

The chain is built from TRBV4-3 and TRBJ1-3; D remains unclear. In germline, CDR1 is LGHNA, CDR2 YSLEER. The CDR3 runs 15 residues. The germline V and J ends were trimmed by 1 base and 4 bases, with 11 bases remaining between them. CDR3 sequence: CASSQVVGGGNTIYF. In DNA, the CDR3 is TGCGCCAGCAGCCAAGTTGTGGGAGGGGGAAACACCATATATTTT.

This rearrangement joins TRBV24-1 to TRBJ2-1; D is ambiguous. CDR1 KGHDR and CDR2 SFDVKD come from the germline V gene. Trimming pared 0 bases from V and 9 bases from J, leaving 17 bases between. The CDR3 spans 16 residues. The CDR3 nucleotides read TGTGCCACCAGTGATTTGGTATCCTTAATAGCCAGTGAGCAGTTCTTC. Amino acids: CATSDLVSLIASEQFF.

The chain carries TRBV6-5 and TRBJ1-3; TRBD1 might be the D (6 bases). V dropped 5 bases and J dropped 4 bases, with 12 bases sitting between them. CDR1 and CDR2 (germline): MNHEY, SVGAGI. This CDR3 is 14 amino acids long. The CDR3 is CASSLGAEGNTIYF. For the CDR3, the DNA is TGTGCCAGCAGTCTGGGGGCGGAAGGAAACACCATATATTTT.

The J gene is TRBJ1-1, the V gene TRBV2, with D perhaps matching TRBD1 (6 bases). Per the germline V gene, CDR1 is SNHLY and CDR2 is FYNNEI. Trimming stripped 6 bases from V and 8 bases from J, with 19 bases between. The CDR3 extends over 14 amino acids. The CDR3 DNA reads TGTGCCAGCAGGAAGGGGGGGGAAGATAGGGAAGCTTTCTTT. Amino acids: CASRKGGEDREAFF. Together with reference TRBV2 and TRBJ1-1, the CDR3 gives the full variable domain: EPEVTQTPSHQVTQMGQEVILRCVPISNHLYFYWYRQILGQKVEFLVSFYNNEISEKSEIFDDQFSVERPDGSNFTLKIRSTKLEDSAMYFCASRKGGEDREAFFGQGTRLTVV.

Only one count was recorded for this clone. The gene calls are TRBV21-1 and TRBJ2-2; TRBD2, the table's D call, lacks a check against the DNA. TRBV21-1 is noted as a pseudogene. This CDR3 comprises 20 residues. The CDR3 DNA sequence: TGTGCCAGCAGCAAAAGGGGCATAGCGGGGGGCCCGTCGAACACCGGGGAGCTGTTTTTT. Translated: CASSKRGIAGGPSNTGELFF.

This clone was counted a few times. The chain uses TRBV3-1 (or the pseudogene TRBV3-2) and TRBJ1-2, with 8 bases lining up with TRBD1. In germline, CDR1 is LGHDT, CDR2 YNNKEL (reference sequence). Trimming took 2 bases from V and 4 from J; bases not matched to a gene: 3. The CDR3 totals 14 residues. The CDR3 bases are TGTGCCAGCAGCCAACAGACAGGGGCCTATGGCTACACCTTC. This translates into CASSQQTGAYGYTF.

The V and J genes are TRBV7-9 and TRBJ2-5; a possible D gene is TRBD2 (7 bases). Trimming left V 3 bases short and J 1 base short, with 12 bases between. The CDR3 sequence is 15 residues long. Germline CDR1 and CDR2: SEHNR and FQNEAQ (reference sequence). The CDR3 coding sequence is TGTGCCAGCAGCTTTGGTGGGGGGGCCCAAGAGACCCAGTACTTC. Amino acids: CASSFGGGAQETQYF. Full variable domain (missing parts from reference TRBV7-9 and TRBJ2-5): DTGVSQNPRHKITKRGQNVTFRCDPISEHNRLYWYRQTLGQGPEFLTYFQNEAQLEKSRLLSDRFSAERPKGSFSTLEIQRTEQGDSAMYLCASSFGGGAQETQYFGPGTRLLVL.

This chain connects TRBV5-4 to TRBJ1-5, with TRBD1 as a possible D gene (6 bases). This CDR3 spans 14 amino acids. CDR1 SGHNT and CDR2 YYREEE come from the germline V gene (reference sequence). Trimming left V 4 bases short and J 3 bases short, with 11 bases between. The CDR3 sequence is CASSKQGPNQPQHF. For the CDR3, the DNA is TGTGCCAGCAGCAAACAGGGACCCAATCAGCCCCAGCATTTT.

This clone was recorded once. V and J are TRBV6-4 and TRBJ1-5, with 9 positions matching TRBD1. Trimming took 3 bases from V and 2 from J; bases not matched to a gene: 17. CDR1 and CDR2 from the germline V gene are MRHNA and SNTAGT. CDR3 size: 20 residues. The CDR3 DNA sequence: TGTGCCAGCAGTGAAATCAGGGACAGGGAAAGGTATGCGGGCAATCAGCCCCAGCATTTT. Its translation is CASSEIRDRERYAGNQPQHF.

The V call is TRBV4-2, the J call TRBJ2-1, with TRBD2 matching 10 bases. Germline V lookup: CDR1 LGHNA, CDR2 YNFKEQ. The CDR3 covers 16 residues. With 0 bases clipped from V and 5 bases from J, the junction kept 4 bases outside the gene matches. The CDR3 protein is CASSQDSSGGDNEQFF. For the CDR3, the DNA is TGTGCCAGCAGCCAAGATTCCAGCGGGGGGGACAATGAGCAGTTCTTC.

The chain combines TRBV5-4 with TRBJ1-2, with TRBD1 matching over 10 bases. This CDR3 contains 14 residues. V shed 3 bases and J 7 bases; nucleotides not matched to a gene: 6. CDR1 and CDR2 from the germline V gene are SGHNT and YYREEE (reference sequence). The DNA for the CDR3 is TGTGCCAGCAGCTCCGAGACAGGGGGCCTTGGCTACACCTTC. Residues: CASSSETGGLGYTF.

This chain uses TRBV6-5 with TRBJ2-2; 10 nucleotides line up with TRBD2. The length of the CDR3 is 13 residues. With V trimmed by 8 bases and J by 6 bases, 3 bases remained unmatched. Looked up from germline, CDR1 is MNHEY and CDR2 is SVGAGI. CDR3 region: CASGTSEAGELFF. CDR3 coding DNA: TGTGCCAGCGGGACTAGCGAGGCCGGGGAGCTGTTTTTT.

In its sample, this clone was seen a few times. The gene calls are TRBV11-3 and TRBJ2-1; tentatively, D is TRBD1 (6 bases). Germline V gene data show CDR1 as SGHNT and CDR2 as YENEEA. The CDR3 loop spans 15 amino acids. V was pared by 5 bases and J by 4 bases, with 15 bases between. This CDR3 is CASSPDLGQYNEQFF. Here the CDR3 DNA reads TGTGCCAGCAGCCCAGACCTCGGACAGTACAATGAGCAGTTCTTC.

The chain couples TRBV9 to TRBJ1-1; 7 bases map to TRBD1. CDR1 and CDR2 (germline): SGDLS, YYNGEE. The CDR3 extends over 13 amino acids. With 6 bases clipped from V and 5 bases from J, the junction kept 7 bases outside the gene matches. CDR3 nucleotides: TGTGCCAGCAACCGACAGGGAAGGACTGAAGCTTTCTTT. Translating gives CASNRQGRTEAFF.

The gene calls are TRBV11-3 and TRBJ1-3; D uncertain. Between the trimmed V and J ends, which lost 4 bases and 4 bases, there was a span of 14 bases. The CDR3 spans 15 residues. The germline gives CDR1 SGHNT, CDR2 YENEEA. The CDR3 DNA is TGTGCCAGCAGCTCAGTCCTATCGAGGGGAAACACCATATATTTT. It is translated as CASSSVLSRGNTIYF.